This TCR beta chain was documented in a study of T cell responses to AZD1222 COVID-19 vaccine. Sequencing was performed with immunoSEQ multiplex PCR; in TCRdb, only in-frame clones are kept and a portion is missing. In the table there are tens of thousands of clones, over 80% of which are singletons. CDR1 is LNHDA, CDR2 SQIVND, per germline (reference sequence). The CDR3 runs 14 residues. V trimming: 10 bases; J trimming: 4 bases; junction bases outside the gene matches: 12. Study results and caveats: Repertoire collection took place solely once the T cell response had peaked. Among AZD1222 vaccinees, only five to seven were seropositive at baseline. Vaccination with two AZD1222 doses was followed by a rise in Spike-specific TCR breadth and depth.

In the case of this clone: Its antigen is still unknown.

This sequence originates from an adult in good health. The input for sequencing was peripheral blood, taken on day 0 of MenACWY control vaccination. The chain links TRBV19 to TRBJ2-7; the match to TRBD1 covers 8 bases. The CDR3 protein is CATTSPGQAYEQYF. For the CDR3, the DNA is TGTGCCACCACCTCCCCGGGACAGGCGTACGAGCAGTACTTC. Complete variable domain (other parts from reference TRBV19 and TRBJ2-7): DGGITQSPKYLFRKEGQNVTLSCEQNLNHDAMYWYRQDPGQGLRLIYYSQIVNDFQKGDIAEGYSVSREKKESFPLTVTSAQKNPTAFYLCATTSPGQAYEQYFGPGTRLTVT.